These 25 T cell receptor beta chains share one sample of origin, sequenced in a study of CD8+ T cells in alopecia areata. The authors extracted RNA and reverse transcribed it into cDNA as the sequencing template. TCRdb's copy holds only in-frame clones and misses some; the assay was immunoSEQ multiplex PCR. Of under 250,000 clones listed, approximately 61% are singletons. The sequenced sample was CD4+ T cells sorted from blood, obtained at week 0. All receptors derive from a human donor with alopecia areata.

This chain links TRBV25-1 with TRBJ2-3; D unclear. Trimming removed 3 bases at V and 2 bases at J, with 9 bases between. The CDR3 extends over 14 amino acids. Germline CDR1 is MGHDK and CDR2 is SYGVNS. In nucleotides, the CDR3 is TGTGCCAGCAGTGACCCAACCACCACAGATACGCAGTATTTT. It codes for CASSDPTTTDTQYF. Drawing the rest from reference TRBV25-1 and TRBJ2-3, the complete variable domain is EADIYQTPRYLVIGTGKKITLECSQTMGHDKMYWYQQDPGMELHLIHYSYGVNSTEKGDLSSESTVSRIRTEHFPLTLESARPSHTSQYLCASSDPTTTDTQYFGPGTRLTVL.

This clone was recorded only once. V and J are TRBV7-3 and TRBJ2-2; D not certain. V was clipped by 5 bases and J by 4 bases, with 8 bases between them. The CDR3 runs to 13 residues. Germline CDR1 reads SGHTA; CDR2 reads FQGTGA. CDR3 sequence (DNA): TGTGCCAGCAGCAACGACCCCACCGGGGAGCTGTTTTTT. The encoded protein is CASSNDPTGELFF.

This clone was counted between two and nine times. V and J are TRBV6-1 and TRBJ2-2; no reliable D call. CDR3 length equals 15 residues. The V end lost 7 bases, the J end lost 0 bases, and 12 bases lay between the germline ends. Germline V gene data show CDR1 as MNHNS and CDR2 as SASEGT. CDR3 nucleotides: TGTGCCAGCAAGATGACCCCGACGAACACCGGGGAGCTGTTTTTT. It is translated as CASKMTPTNTGELFF.

CDR3 region: CATSTGQGGQETQYF. CDR3 bases: TGTGCCACCAGCACCGGACAGGGAGGACAAGAGACCCAGTACTTC. The J gene is TRBJ2-5, the V gene TRBV15; TRBD1 agrees at 8 bases. V was pared by 4 bases and J by 2 bases, with 6 bases of the junction left unmatched. The CDR3 covers 15 residues. The germline CDR1 and CDR2 sequences are LNHNV and YYDKDF (reference sequence).

The chain uses TRBV30 and TRBJ2-7; TRBD2 agrees at 8 bases. The CDR3 sequence is 13 residues long. Germline-derived CDR1 and CDR2 are GTSNPN and SVGIG (reference sequence). V lost 0 bases to trimming and J lost 6 bases; unmatched junction nucleotides: 4. The CDR3 region is CAWSVAGAGEQYF. CDR3 DNA: TGTGCCTGGAGTGTAGCGGGAGCTGGCGAGCAGTACTTC.

The V call is TRBV29-1, the J call TRBJ2-5, with no clear D. Germline V CDR1 and CDR2: SQVTM, ANQGSEA. V gave up 2 bases and J gave up 4 bases, with 8 bases separating them. The CDR3 loop spans 12 amino acids. CDR3 in amino acids: CSVEPSGETQYF. The DNA for the CDR3 is TGCAGCGTTGAACCATCCGGAGAGACCCAGTACTTC. The complete variable domain, with remaining parts taken from reference TRBV29-1 and TRBJ2-5, reads SAVISQKPSRDICQRGTSLTIQCQVDSQVTMMFWYRQQPGQSLTLIATANQGSEATYESGFVIDKFPISRPNLTFSTLTVSNMSPEDSSIYLCSVEPSGETQYFGPGTRLLVL.

This clone was observed once. V is TRBV4-1 and J is TRBJ2-7; D uncertain. V was shortened by 3 bases and J by 3 bases, with 9 bases between the two germline ends. Germline V lookup: CDR1 MGHRA, CDR2 YSYEKL. The length of the CDR3 is 13 residues. The CDR3 coding sequence is TGCGCCAGCAGCCAGCAACCGTTCTACGAGCAGTACTTC. Its protein is CASSQQPFYEQYF.

The sample holds one count of this clone. The chain recombines TRBV7-9 with TRBJ1-1; D gene ambiguous. V was trimmed by 3 bases and J by 4 bases, leaving 6 bases between them. The CDR3 length is 12 residues. The germline V gene has CDR1 SEHNR and CDR2 FQNEAQ (reference sequence). This CDR3 reads CASSFSGTEAFF. In DNA, the CDR3 is TGTGCCAGCAGCTTCTCCGGCACTGAAGCTTTCTTT.

The V call is TRBV7-9, the J call TRBJ1-5; D perhaps matches TRBD1 (6 bases). Germline CDR1 SEHNR, CDR2 FQNEAQ (reference sequence). CDR3 size: 13 residues. V shed 4 bases and J shed 5 bases, with 9 bases lying between them. CDR3 coding DNA: TGTGCCAGCAGCTACAGGGCGGATCAGCCCCAGCATTTT. The encoded protein is CASSYRADQPQHF.

Worth noting for this clone: The junction differs from germline at one of its ends, possibly a read error. This chain joins TRBV6-1 and TRBJ1-4; D uncertain. This CDR3 has 13 amino acids. Germline loops: CDR1 MNHNS, CDR2 SASEGT. CDR3 protein: CASIEEQSDKLFF. The CDR3 DNA sequence: TGTGCCAGCATTGAAGAACAGTCGGACAAACTGTTTTTT.

In this sample, this clone turned up a few times. V usage is TRBV30 and J usage is TRBJ2-2; the match to TRBD2 covers 9 bases. The length of the CDR3 is 14 residues. In germline, CDR1 is GTSNPN, CDR2 SVGIG (reference sequence). V lost 0 bases to trimming and J lost 8 bases; unmatched junction nucleotides: 4. The CDR3 reads CAWSVSLAGGELFF. The CDR3 nucleotides are TGTGCCTGGAGTGTTAGCCTAGCGGGAGGGGAGCTGTTTTTT.

The genes are TRBV6-5 and TRBJ1-1; the D gene is possibly TRBD1 (5 bases). V dropped 2 bases and J dropped 1 base, with 14 bases sitting between them. CDR1 is MNHEY, CDR2 SVGAGI, per germline. This CDR3 contains 16 residues. CDR3 amino acids: CASSYMGQGPNTEAFF. CDR3 bases: TGTGCCAGCAGTTACATGGGGCAAGGACCGAACACTGAAGCTTTCTTT.

This clone showed up just a few times. The V call is TRBV7-3, the J call TRBJ2-6; TRBD2 matches at 9 bases. Germline CDR1 SGHTA, CDR2 FQGTGA. The CDR3 extends over 20 amino acids. V shed 2 bases and J 0 bases; nucleotides not matched to a gene: 11. CDR3 protein: CASSLSTSGLLSSGANVLTF. CDR3 DNA sequence: TGTGCCAGCAGCTTATCGACTAGCGGCCTCTTAAGCTCTGGGGCCAACGTCCTGACTTTC.

This chain connects TRBV30 to TRBJ2-1, with 7 bases aligning to TRBD2. CDR1 and CDR2 from the germline V gene are GTSNPN and SVGIG (reference sequence). The CDR3 runs 13 residues. J gave up 7 bases and V 2 bases, and 5 bases lay outside the gene matches. The CDR3 is CAWSSGTMNEQFF. Here the CDR3 DNA reads TGTGCCTGGAGTTCCGGGACTATGAATGAGCAGTTCTTC.

The gene calls are TRBV11-2 and TRBJ1-4; D is possibly TRBD1 (5 bases). The V end lost 5 bases, the J end lost 10 bases, and 17 bases lay between the germline ends. CDR3 length: 14 residues. Germline assignment: CDR1 SGHAT and CDR2 FQNNGV. CDR3 protein: CASSRDLLGGKLFF. The CDR3 nucleotides are TGTGCCAGCAGCCGGGACCTCCTAGGAGGAAAACTGTTTTTT. Full variable domain (missing parts from reference TRBV11-2 and TRBJ1-4): EAGVAQSPRYKIIEKRQSVAFWCNPISGHATLYWYQQILGQGPKLLIQFQNNGVVDDSQLPKDRFSAERLKGVDSTLKIQPAKLEDSAVYLCASSRDLLGGKLFFGSGTQLSVL.

The chain links TRBV29-1 to TRBJ1-2; D may be TRBD1 (6 bases). The CDR3 length is 13 residues. The V end lost 4 bases, the J end lost 2 bases, and 11 bases lay between the germline ends. Germline V gives CDR1 SQVTM, CDR2 ANQGSEA. The DNA of the CDR3 is TGCAGCGTTGCTAACAGGGAGAACTATGGCTACACCTTC. Its translation is CSVANRENYGYTF.

The rearrangement joins TRBV7-8 to TRBJ2-4, with a possible D match to TRBD2 (6 bases). Germline CDR1 is SGHVS and CDR2 is FQNEAQ. The CDR3 is made up of 14 amino acids. V lost 1 base and J 7 bases, leaving 11 bases between the germline ends. CDR3 nucleotides: TGTGCCAGCAGCTTAGTCCGAGGAGGGAACATTCAGTACTTC. Its protein is CASSLVRGGNIQYF.

This clone has just a few counts. This chain connects TRBV27 to TRBJ2-7, with 7 positions matching TRBD1. Trimming cost V 3 bases and J 4 bases; bases outside gene matches: 6. CDR3 length: 14 residues. Germline V gene lookup returns CDR1 MNHEY and CDR2 SMNVEV (reference sequence). The CDR3 here is CASSFWRQGYEQYF. CDR3 sequence (DNA): TGTGCCAGCAGTTTTTGGAGACAGGGATACGAGCAGTACTTC.

The rearrangement uses TRBV30 and TRBJ2-1; 10 bases match TRBD1. Germline V gives CDR1 GTSNPN, CDR2 SVGIG (reference sequence). The CDR3 sequence is 14 residues long. This CDR3 reads CAGRRDRGGNEQFF. The CDR3 DNA reads TGTGCTGGAAGGCGGGACAGGGGAGGCAATGAGCAGTTCTTC.

This clone has just a few counts. V is TRBV7-9 and J is TRBJ1-2; possible D gene TRBD1, 6 bases. Germline V CDR1 and CDR2: SEHNR, FQNEAQ (reference sequence). The CDR3 covers 13 residues. Trimming stripped 0 bases from V and 8 bases from J, with 10 bases between. CDR3 residues: CASSLATGLGYTF. CDR3 in DNA: TGTGCCAGCAGCTTAGCCACAGGGTTAGGCTACACCTTC.

A note on this clone: Other DNA sequences in the sample encode the same CDR3. This chain links TRBV5-1 with TRBJ1-4, with a weak D call TRBD1 (6 bases). Germline loops: CDR1 SGHRS, CDR2 YFSETQ. The CDR3 is made up of 15 amino acids. Trimming removed 0 bases from V and 1 base from J, with 7 bases in between. The DNA of the CDR3 is TGCGCCAGCAGCTTGGGCAGGGGAACTAATGAAAAACTGTTTTTT. This encodes CASSLGRGTNEKLFF.

This chain links TRBV18 with TRBJ2-3, with D unclear. Germline CDR1 reads KGHSH; CDR2 reads LQKENI. The CDR3 length is 14 residues. V lost 2 bases and J lost 4, with 10 bases in between. CDR3: CASSPILPPDTQYF. The CDR3 nucleotides read TGTGCCAGCTCACCAATACTCCCCCCAGATACGCAGTATTTT.

This chain connects TRBV2 to TRBJ1-2; no clear D. Between the trimmed V and J ends, which lost 7 bases and 4 bases, there was a span of 13 bases. This CDR3 region has 13 residues. CDR1 SNHLY and CDR2 FYNNEI come from the germline V gene. The CDR3 DNA follows: TGTGCCAGCACGAGTCTGGGAGCCTATGGCTACACCTTC. This gives the protein CASTSLGAYGYTF.

The chain carries TRBV5-6 and TRBJ1-5; no definite D call. V was shortened by 0 bases and J by 2 bases, with 6 bases between the two germline ends. Germline loops: CDR1 SGHDT, CDR2 YYEEEE. This CDR3 is built from 14 residues. The CDR3 region has the DNA TGTGCCAGCAGCTTGGGTTTGGGCAATCAGCCCCAGCATTTT. It is translated as CASSLGLGNQPQHF.

The rearrangement joins TRBV5-6 to TRBJ1-2; D is possibly TRBD1 (6 bases). The CDR3 length is 14 residues. From germline, CDR1 is SGHDT and CDR2 YYEEEE. V was pared by 4 bases and J by 3 bases, with 13 bases between. As DNA, the CDR3 is TGTGCCAGCAGCCGGAGGGACAATGACTATGGCTACACCTTC. It yields the protein CASSRRDNDYGYTF.